This TCR beta chain was sequenced in a study of blood T cells in healthy people across ages. Study findings and constraints: Estimated diversity, derived from one million T cells, was regarded as an underestimate. Versus aged donors, long-lived donors had higher diversity and more naive CD4+ cells.

With a J-beta primer mix and a sample-barcoded 5' primer, a second PCR ran 7 to 11 cycles. Each CDR3 protein gets one entry after TCRdb re-called the 5' RACE reads with MiXCR. The profile shows 750,000 to 950,000 distinct CDR3 sequences, about a quarter of them singletons. This CDR3 is 17 amino acids long. Trimming took 4 bases from V and 2 from J; bases not matched to a gene: 8. The V gene's germline CDR1 is SGHVS and CDR2 FNYEAQ. This clonotype was detected only a few times. No antigen is known for it. The same data also went into a second study, on T cells of mothers and their children.

The source of this sequence is a boy between 10 and 17 years old in good health. The chain couples TRBV7-6 to TRBJ2-6; TRBD1 agrees at 7 bases. Material for sequencing was blood. CDR3 residues: CASSYRDRLTGANVLTF. The DNA for the CDR3 is TGTGCCAGCAGCTACCGGGACAGATTGACTGGGGCCAACGTCCTGACTTTC.